This T cell receptor (beta chain) was found in a study of shared clonotypes between healthy human individuals. Clones were sequenced by immunoSEQ multiplex PCR, and TCRdb holds only the in-frame ones, with some missing. The table shows 2 million to 2.5 million clones, with just under 95% occurring only once. This CDR3 contains 16 residues. Germline V gene sequence: CDR1 SGDLS, CDR2 YYNGEE. V dropped 4 bases and J dropped 0 bases, with 13 bases sitting between them. The source material was naive CD4+ T cells from PBMCs. Specified subset: CD45RA+ positively selected. This chain links TRBV9 with TRBJ2-2, with TRBD2 as a possible D gene (5 bases). The sequence derives from a man aged 18 to 30 in good health. Some clones in this sample may be carry-over from other donors' samples. In DNA, the CDR3 is TGTGCCAGCAGCCTCTATAGCGCTACGAACACCGGGGAGCTGTTTTTT. This gives the protein CASSLYSATNTGELFF.